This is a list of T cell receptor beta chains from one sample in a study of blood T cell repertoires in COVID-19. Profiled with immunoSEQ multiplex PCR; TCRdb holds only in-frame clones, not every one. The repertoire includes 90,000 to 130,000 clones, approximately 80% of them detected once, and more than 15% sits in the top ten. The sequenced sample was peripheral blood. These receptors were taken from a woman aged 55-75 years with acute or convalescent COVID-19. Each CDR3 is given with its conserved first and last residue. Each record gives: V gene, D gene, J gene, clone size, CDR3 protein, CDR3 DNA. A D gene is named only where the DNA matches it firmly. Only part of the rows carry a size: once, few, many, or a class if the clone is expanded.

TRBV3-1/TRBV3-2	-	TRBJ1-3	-	CASSPSTYSGNTIYF	TGTGCCAGCAGCCCGAGTACGTACTCTGGAAACACCATATATTTT
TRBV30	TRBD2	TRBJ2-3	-	CAWSPDLAGAGTDTQYF	TGTGCCTGGAGTCCTGATCTAGCGGGGGCCGGCACAGATACGCAGTATTTT
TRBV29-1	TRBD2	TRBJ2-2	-	CSARTSGVGGELFF	TGCAGCGCCCGGACTAGCGGGGTCGGCGGGGAGCTGTTTTTT
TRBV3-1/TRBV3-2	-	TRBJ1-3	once	CASSLRSSGNTIYF	TGTGCCAGCAGCCTGCGATCCTCTGGAAACACCATATATTTT
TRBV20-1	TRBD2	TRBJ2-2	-	CRASTLAGGGPGELFF	TGCCGTGCTAGTACGCTTGCCGGGGGGGGGCCCGGGGAGCTGTTTTTT
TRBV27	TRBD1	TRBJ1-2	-	CASRQGANYGYTF	TGTGCCAGCAGACAGGGGGCGAATTATGGCTACACCTTC
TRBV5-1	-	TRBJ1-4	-	CASSYGGTNEKLFF	TGCGCCAGCAGCTACGGAGGAACTAATGAAAAACTGTTTTTT
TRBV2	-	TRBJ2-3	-	CASSEGLRGTDTQYF	TGTGCCAGCAGTGAAGGGCTTCGGGGCACAGATACGCAGTATTTT
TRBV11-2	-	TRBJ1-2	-	CASSLHSYYGYTF	TGTGCCAGCAGCTTACACAGCTACTATGGCTACACCTTC
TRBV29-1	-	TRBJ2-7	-	CSVEGDKNEQYF	TGCAGCGTTGAAGGGGACAAAAACGAGCAGTACTTC
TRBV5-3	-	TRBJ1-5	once	CARRAQGPLNQPQHF	TGTGCCAGAAGGGCCCAGGGGCCCCTCAATCAGCCCCAGCATTTT
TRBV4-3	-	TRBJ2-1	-	CASSQEGAGVGNEQFF	TGCGCCAGCAGCCAAGAAGGAGCCGGAGTTGGCAATGAGCAGTTCTTC
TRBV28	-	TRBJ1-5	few	CASSLLVSNQPQHF	TGTGCCAGCAGTTTATTAGTGTCGAATCAGCCCCAGCATTTT
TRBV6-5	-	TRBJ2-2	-	CASSFRARRAGELFF	TGTGCCAGCAGTTTCCGCGCTCGGAGGGCCGGGGAGCTGTTTTTT
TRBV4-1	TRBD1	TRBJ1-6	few	CASSRTGVSPLHF	TGCGCCAGCAGCAGGACAGGGGTCTCACCCCTCCACTTT
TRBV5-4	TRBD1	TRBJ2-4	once	CASSPGDRRSDIQYF	TGTGCCAGCAGCCCCGGGGACAGACGCTCGGACATTCAGTACTTC
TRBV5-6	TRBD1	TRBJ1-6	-	CASSIRTGDSNSPLHF	TGTGCCAGCAGCATCCGGACAGGGGATAGCAATTCACCCCTCCACTTT
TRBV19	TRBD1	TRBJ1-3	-	CASSIGYQGAAGNTIYF	TGTGCCAGTAGTATAGGCTATCAGGGGGCTGCCGGAAACACCATATATTTT
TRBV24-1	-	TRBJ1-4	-	CATSDSRPGEGEKLFF	TGTGCCACCAGTGATTCAAGGCCCGGAGAGGGTGAAAAACTGTTTTTT
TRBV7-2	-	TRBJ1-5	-	CASSLDGAQPQHF	TGTGCCAGCAGCTTAGATGGGGCCCAGCCCCAGCATTTT
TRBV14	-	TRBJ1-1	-	CASSQVLGTEAFF	TGTGCCAGCAGCCAAGTCCTAGGCACTGAAGCTTTCTTT
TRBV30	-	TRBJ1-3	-	CAWSGQAAAYGNTIYF	TGTGCCTGGAGCGGGCAAGCGGCGGCTTATGGAAACACCATATATTTT
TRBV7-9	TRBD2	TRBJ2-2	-	CASRSGLAGFTGELFF	TGTGCCAGCAGGTCCGGACTAGCGGGGTTCACCGGGGAGCTGTTTTTT
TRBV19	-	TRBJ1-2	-	CASSSTQQGYGYTF	TGTGCCAGTAGTTCAACTCAACAGGGCTATGGCTACACCTTC
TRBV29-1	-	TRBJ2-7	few	CSVEGFRAGVNEQYF	TGCAGCGTTGAAGGGTTCCGGGCAGGGGTGAACGAGCAGTACTTC
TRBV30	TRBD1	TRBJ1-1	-	CAWRGQGWTEAFF	TGTGCCTGGAGGGGACAGGGGTGGACTGAAGCTTTCTTT
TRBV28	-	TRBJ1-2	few	CASSSRGNYGYTF	TGTGCCAGCAGTTCAAGGGGTAACTATGGCTACACCTTC
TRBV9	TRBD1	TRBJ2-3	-	CASSTTGYGTDTQYF	TGTGCCAGCAGTACGACAGGGTACGGCACAGATACGCAGTATTTT